The entry that follows covers one TCR beta chain sequence. Its antigen is unidentified. The germline V and J ends were trimmed by 2 bases and 6 bases, with 10 bases remaining between them. This CDR3 has 14 amino acids. Germline assignment: CDR1 KGHSH and CDR2 LQKENI. Profiled with immunoSEQ multiplex PCR; TCRdb holds only in-frame clones, not every one. The sample records 30,000 to 45,000 clones, 77% being singletons. These data originate in a study of CD4 T cells in relation to SARS-CoV-2 and coronaviruses. Study-wide points: The assay detects memory recall responses, not culture-primed primary responses.

The sample comprised memory CD4+ T cells from PBMCs, cultured in vitro. The V call is TRBV18, the J call TRBJ2-2; D gene ambiguous. This TCR came from an adult with COVID-19. The CDR3 loop is CASSPNTNAGELFF. The CDR3 bases are TGTGCCAGCTCACCAAACACCAACGCCGGGGAGCTGTTTTTT.